The sequence of this T cell receptor beta chain was determined in a study of blood T cell repertoires in COVID-19. Study-level information: Sites in the United States, Italy and Spain provided acute and convalescent COVID-19 samples.

The CDR3 loop spans 13 amino acids. The V end lost 1 base, the J end lost 4 bases, and 7 bases lay between the germline ends. In germline, CDR1 is SGHDN, CDR2 FVKESK. Clones were sequenced by immunoSEQ multiplex PCR, and TCRdb holds only the in-frame ones, with some missing. The data contain around 280,000 clones, 88% of them seen just once; the ten biggest clones take up about 11%. This TCR was recovered from a woman aged 30 to 39 with COVID-19, enrolled during active disease. The sequencing sample was made of peripheral blood. This sequence joins TRBV14 and TRBJ1-1, with D possibly matching TRBD1 (5 bases). The CDR3, as DNA: TGTGCCAGCAGCCAAGCAGGGCGCACTGAAGCTTTCTTT. Its translation is CASSQAGRTEAFF.